This T cell receptor (beta chain) was captured in a study of blood T cells in healthy people across ages. A second PCR, run for about 7 to 11 cycles, used a sample-barcoded 5' primer plus a J-beta primer mix. TCRdb reprocessed the 5' RACE reads with MiXCR, giving one entry per CDR3 protein. The table includes about 1.6 million distinct CDR3 sequences, roughly 30% detected once. Turning to this clonotype: The antigen remains undetermined.

Findings and caveats of the study: Roughly linear age-related decline in beta diversity appeared, significant by age roughly 40.

Sequenced input: blood. The receptor was derived from a woman in her 30s in good health.

The CDR3 sequence: CSAHPGPPPYTEDTDTQYF. The CDR3 DNA follows: TGCAGTGCTCATCCGGGACCCCCGCCTTACACTGAAGACACAGATACGCAGTATTTT. The rearrangement uses TRBV20-1 and TRBJ2-3, with D perhaps given as TRBD1 or TRBD2 (5 bases each). V dropped 5 bases and J dropped 2 bases, with 29 bases sitting between them. This CDR3 has 19 amino acids. Per germline, CDR1 DFQATT and CDR2 SNEGSKA (reference sequence).